The T cell receptor (beta chain) under discussion was sequenced for a study of identifying expanded T cells in peripheral blood. Study conclusions and caveats: About 1.3 clones differed between technical replicates, versus roughly 17 and 20 over time. Variance in clone template counts between approximately two-week samples significantly increased with total template count across all healthy donors.

Using immunoSEQ multiplex PCR, the repertoire was profiled, and TCRdb retains in-frame clones only, with some absent. The sample includes approximately 81,000 clones, around 84% of them seen just once. The CDR3 contains 12 residues. Looked up from germline, CDR1 is MDHEN and CDR2 is SYDVKM. The V and J ends lost 5 bases and 9 bases, in that order; junction bases with no gene match: 6. With respect to this clone: The target antigen is unknown.

The source material was blood. The clonotype was recovered from a person aged 18 to 75 in good health. V gene TRBV28 combines with J gene TRBJ1-2; 7 bases are shared with TRBD1. In DNA form, the CDR3 reads TGTGCCAGCAGTCCTGACAGGGTCAGCTACACCTTC. This translates into CASSPDRVSYTF.